Listed below are T cell receptor beta chains from one sample, sequenced in a study of T cells after yellow fever vaccination. Each CDR3 protein gets one entry after TCRdb re-called the 5' RACE reads with MiXCR. The table includes approximately 610,000 distinct CDR3 sequences, around a sixth detected once. The specimen comprised PBMCs, sampled about 5 days after the first yellow fever vaccination. These receptors all stem from a man aged 18 to 35 who received the YFV17D yellow fever vaccine. Each CDR3 is given with its conserved first and last residue. D genes are given only for firm matches. Clone size, where shown, is once, few, many, or a class for clones that have expanded.

D: -; V: TRBV21-1; J: TRBJ2-3; size: -; DNA: TGTGCCAGCAGCATCGGGCGCGTCCGTGACACAGATACGCAGTATTTT; CDR3: CASSIGRVRDTDTQYF
D: -; V: TRBV18; J: TRBJ2-2; size: -; DNA: TGTGCCAGCTCACGAGGGCATTCGAACACCGGGGAGCTGTTTTTT; CDR3: CASSRGHSNTGELFF
D: TRBD1; V: TRBV25-1; J: TRBJ1-1; size: few; DNA: TGTGCCAGCAGTGGGACAGGGCAAAGCTCTGAAGCTTTCTTT; CDR3: CASSGTGQSSEAFF
D: TRBD2; V: TRBV7-7; J: TRBJ2-1; size: -; DNA: TGTGCCACTCCTCCGGGACTAGTCGGGGATGAGCAGTTCTTC; CDR3: CATPPGLVGDEQFF
D: -; V: TRBV12-3/TRBV12-4; J: TRBJ1-1; size: -; DNA: TGTGCCAGCAGTTTCGGGGGAGAAGAGACTGAAGCTTTCTTT; CDR3: CASSFGGEETEAFF
D: -; V: TRBV7-9; J: TRBJ2-2; size: few; DNA: TGTGCCAGCAGCTCCGGGGCATTGAACACCGGGGAGCTGTTTTTT; CDR3: CASSSGALNTGELFF
D: TRBD2; V: TRBV7-2; J: TRBJ2-7; size: few; DNA: TGTGCCAGCAGCCATACTAGCGGGGGCCCCTACGAGCAGTACTTC; CDR3: CASSHTSGGPYEQYF
D: TRBD1; V: TRBV19; J: TRBJ1-5; size: -; DNA: TGTGCCAGTAGGCCACCGGGACAGGGGGCGCGACAGCCCCAGCATTTT; CDR3: CASRPPGQGARQPQHF
D: TRBD2; V: TRBV12-3/TRBV12-4; J: TRBJ2-1; size: few; DNA: TGTGCCAGCAGTTGGATTGGGACTAGACCCCTCACGTCCTACAATGAGCAGTTCTTC; CDR3: CASSWIGTRPLTSYNEQFF
D: -; V: TRBV7-7; J: TRBJ2-3; size: -; DNA: TGTGCTAGCAGCTTAGAGGGGGGGCCAATAGATACGCAGTATTTT; CDR3: CASSLEGGPIDTQYF
D: -; V: TRBV5-1; J: TRBJ2-1; size: once; DNA: TGCGCCACCTCCGGGACCTACAATGAGCAGTTCTTC; CDR3: CATSGTYNEQFF
D: TRBD1; V: TRBV5-8; J: TRBJ2-4; size: -; DNA: TGTGCCAGCAGCTTGGCACAGGGGACCATTCAGTACTTC; CDR3: CASSLAQGTIQYF
D: -; V: TRBV14; J: TRBJ2-1; size: many; DNA: TGTGCCAGCAGGAGGACGGGTGAGCAGTTCTTC; CDR3: CASRRTGEQFF
D: -; V: TRBV7-2; J: TRBJ1-1; size: few; DNA: TGTGCCAGCAGCTTAGCCCGAGGCGTGAATGAAGCTTTCTTT; CDR3: CASSLARGVNEAFF
D: TRBD1; V: TRBV10-3; J: TRBJ2-2; size: many; DNA: TGTGCCATCAGTGACCGGACAGGGGCCTCCACCGGGGAGCTGTTTTTT; CDR3: CAISDRTGASTGELFF
D: -; V: TRBV12-3/TRBV12-4; J: TRBJ2-1; size: few; DNA: TGTGCCAGCAGCCGAGCCGGGGTTGAGCAGTTCTTC; CDR3: CASSRAGVEQFF
D: -; V: TRBV4-1; J: TRBJ1-4; size: -; DNA: TGCGCCAGCAGCCAAGACCAGGCGCCCGCAACTAATGAAAAACTGTTTTTT; CDR3: CASSQDQAPATNEKLFF
D: -; V: TRBV2; J: TRBJ2-1; size: few; DNA: TGTGCCAGCAGATCGACAGGCGATTTTTACAATGAGCAGTTCTTC; CDR3: CASRSTGDFYNEQFF
D: -; V: TRBV29-1; J: TRBJ1-1; size: -; DNA: TGCAGCGTTCGGTCAGTCCCGATCGACACTGAAGCTTTCTTT; CDR3: CSVRSVPIDTEAFF
D: TRBD1; V: TRBV7-2; J: TRBJ2-5; size: -; DNA: TGTGCCAGCAGCCTACGACAGGGGATTAGGGAGACCCAGTACTTC; CDR3: CASSLRQGIRETQYF
D: -; V: TRBV12-3/TRBV12-4; J: TRBJ2-3; size: many; DNA: TGTGCCAGCAGTTCCGAGACTCGCGCAGATACGCAGTATTTT; CDR3: CASSSETRADTQYF
D: TRBD2; V: TRBV7-6; J: TRBJ2-1; size: few; DNA: TGTGCCAGCAGCTTAGTCCGAAAGCGGGGGGCTTCTAGGAATGAGCAGTTCTTC; CDR3: CASSLVRKRGASRNEQFF
D: -; V: TRBV5-4; J: TRBJ2-7; size: few; DNA: TGTGCCAGCAGCTTTTCAGGGTCGGGGACCTACGAGCAGTACTTC; CDR3: CASSFSGSGTYEQYF
D: -; V: TRBV7-6; J: TRBJ1-6; size: few; DNA: TGTGCCAGCAGCTCTCCTCAGGGAAACAATTCACCCCTCCACTTT; CDR3: CASSSPQGNNSPLHF
D: -; V: TRBV5-1; J: TRBJ2-5; size: many; DNA: TGCGCCAGCAGCTTGGAAGGGGCGGAGACCCAGTACTTC; CDR3: CASSLEGAETQYF
D: TRBD2; V: TRBV10-3; J: TRBJ2-3; size: -; DNA: TGTGCCATCAGCGCGACTAGCGGGGCCCCAAATACGCAGTATTTT; CDR3: CAISATSGAPNTQYF
D: -; V: TRBV19; J: TRBJ1-4; size: -; DNA: TGTGCCAGTACGGAGTCTGCAGCTAATGAAAAACTGTTTTTT; CDR3: CASTESAANEKLFF
D: -; V: TRBV4-3; J: TRBJ1-3; size: -; DNA: TGCGCCAGCAGCCAAGAAGGGTTCGCGGCGGCTACTGGAAACACCATATATTTT; CDR3: CASSQEGFAAATGNTIYF
D: TRBD1; V: TRBV6-5; J: TRBJ2-4; size: -; DNA: TGTGCCAGCAGTTTTAAGGGGGCGGCCAAAAACATTCAGTACTTC; CDR3: CASSFKGAAKNIQYF
D: TRBD1; V: TRBV5-4; J: TRBJ1-1; size: few; DNA: TGTGCCAGCAGCTGGGGGGACAGGGACACTGAAGCTTTCTTT; CDR3: CASSWGDRDTEAFF
D: -; V: TRBV7-9; J: TRBJ1-4; size: once; DNA: TGTGCCAGCAGCCCAGGGGTCGTAGCTGAAAAACTGTTTTTT; CDR3: CASSPGVVAEKLFF
D: -; V: TRBV2; J: TRBJ1-6; size: -; DNA: TGTGCCAGCACCACGACCTGGGATTCACCCCTCCACTTT; CDR3: CASTTTWDSPLHF
D: -; V: TRBV29-1; J: TRBJ2-1; size: -; DNA: TGTATGGCGGTGGTCCTTGGGAATGAGCAGTTCTTC; CDR3: CMAVVLGNEQFF
D: -; V: TRBV5-6; J: TRBJ2-2; size: -; DNA: TGTGCCAGCATACGGGCAGGGCTTTCCGGGGAGCTGTTTTTT; CDR3: CASIRAGLSGELFF
D: TRBD2; V: TRBV6-1; J: TRBJ2-3; size: -; DNA: TGTGCCAGCAGGCACCGGGGGGGTGGAGATACGCAGTATTTT; CDR3: CASRHRGGGDTQYF
D: TRBD2; V: TRBV4-1; J: TRBJ2-3; size: -; DNA: TGCGCCAGCAGCCAAGATTGGGGACCGGGACTAGCGGCAGATACGCAGTATTTT; CDR3: CASSQDWGPGLAADTQYF
D: -; V: TRBV5-1; J: TRBJ1-4; size: -; DNA: TGCGCCAGCAGCTTGGATCCGGCAGGCCTAGACTCTAATGAAAAACTGTTTTTT; CDR3: CASSLDPAGLDSNEKLFF
D: TRBD2; V: TRBV5-1; J: TRBJ2-2; size: few; DNA: TGCGCCAGCAGCGCCCCTACTAGCGGAAACACCGGGGAGCTGTTTTTT; CDR3: CASSAPTSGNTGELFF
D: -; V: TRBV5-4; J: TRBJ2-3; size: -; DNA: TGTGCCAGCAGCGCCCCTTGGTCAGATACGCAGTATTTT; CDR3: CASSAPWSDTQYF
D: -; V: TRBV20-1; J: TRBJ2-7; size: -; DNA: TGCAGTGCTAGAGATAGTGTCTCCTACGAGCAGTACTTC; CDR3: CSARDSVSYEQYF
D: -; V: TRBV11-2; J: TRBJ2-5; size: few; DNA: TGTGCCAGCAGCTTTAACTCTGGCGGGACGGAAGAGACCCAGTACTTC; CDR3: CASSFNSGGTEETQYF
D: TRBD1; V: TRBV11-2; J: TRBJ2-3; size: few; DNA: TGTGCCAGCAGCGCGCCCCGGGGACAGACAACTAGCACAGATACGCAGTATTTT; CDR3: CASSAPRGQTTSTDTQYF
D: -; V: TRBV5-1; J: TRBJ2-1; size: once; DNA: TGCGCCAGCACCTCAGACCGGGGGTACAATGAGCAGTTCTTC; CDR3: CASTSDRGYNEQFF
D: -; V: TRBV7-2; J: TRBJ2-5; size: few; DNA: TGTGCCAGCAGTTCTTTAGGGGTTGAGACCCATTACTTC; CDR3: CASSSLGVETHYF
D: -; V: TRBV20-1; J: TRBJ1-6; size: many; DNA: TGCAGTGCCAGGCCTCTGGGTGGCCGGAATTCACCCCTCCACTTT; CDR3: CSARPLGGRNSPLHF
D: -; V: TRBV7-3; J: TRBJ2-3; size: -; DNA: TGTGCCAGCAGCTTAGGGTCCGGCCCCGTTAGCACAGATACGCAGTATTTT; CDR3: CASSLGSGPVSTDTQYF
D: -; V: TRBV12-3/TRBV12-4; J: TRBJ2-5; size: -; DNA: TGTGCCAGCAGTTTAGGACTAGGCCTTCGAGAGACCCAGTACTTC; CDR3: CASSLGLGLRETQYF
D: -; V: TRBV6-5; J: TRBJ1-5; size: -; DNA: TGTGCCTTAGGTAGGGAGGGGGGCAATCAGCCCCAGCATTTT; CDR3: CALGREGGNQPQHF
D: -; V: TRBV7-8; J: TRBJ2-1; size: few; DNA: TGTGCCAGCAGCCGCGGGCCAATCGGGTATGAGCAGTTCTTC; CDR3: CASSRGPIGYEQFF
D: -; V: TRBV12-3/TRBV12-4; J: TRBJ1-1; size: few; DNA: TGTGCCAGCAGTTTATCGTTCACTGAAGCTTTCTTT; CDR3: CASSLSFTEAFF
D: -; V: TRBV7-2; J: TRBJ1-2; size: few; DNA: TGTGCCAGCACCCCCCCTTCCGGACAGACCTATGGCTACACCTTC; CDR3: CASTPPSGQTYGYTF
D: -; V: TRBV18; J: TRBJ2-5; size: few; DNA: TGTGCCAGCTCACTAAACAGCGAAGAGACCCAGTACTTC; CDR3: CASSLNSEETQYF
D: -; V: TRBV5-5; J: TRBJ1-1; size: -; DNA: TGTGCCAGCCGACTCTGGGACGAGATACAGGAAGCTTTCTTT; CDR3: CASRLWDEIQEAFF